This record covers a single T cell receptor (beta chain). This receptor's antigen is unknown. No base quality information exists; no much larger clone differs at one position. This sample is drawn from a study of blood T cell repertoires in COVID-19 (dated by TCRdb to the early 2020s). Regarding the complete study: The collaborator samples originated in the United States, Italy and Spain and spanned the acute and convalescent phases of COVID-19. Nearly every sample came with metadata listing a de-identified subject ID, COVID-19 status, age in years and sex. The material from the prospective study consisted of cDNA or gDNA derived from T cells, B-cell-depleted T cells, or PBMCs. Where available, HLA class I and class II types were obtained from metadata supplied by the sample provider rather than from assay-based typing. Samples came from the ongoing ImmuneRACE study (first 160 participants) plus 1,254 subjects from 6 global collaborators. The repertoires were released in a freely available public database intended as a resource for research on the immune response to SARS-CoV-2. The dataset comprised deeply sampled blood TCRbeta repertoires from subjects exposed to, actively infected with, or recovered from COVID-19.

Collaborating institutions collected whole blood in K2EDTA tubes following their own protocols. Collaborator samples were shipped for TCRbeta analysis as frozen whole blood, isolated PBMCs, or DNA extracted from either sample type. General findings and caveats noted by the study authors: The amount of clinical and demographic metadata varied by source and participant and was provided uncurated.

TCRbeta CDR3 regions were amplified from genomic DNA by means of the immunoSEQ Assay, a bias-controlled multiplex PCR. As for the original processing: The number of nucleated cells in each sample was estimated by amplification of reference gene primers within the assay. Sequence reads were collapsed and filtered to measure the absolute abundance of every unique TCRbeta CDR3 rearrangement. For each sample, productive Simpson clonality was calculated as the square root of Simpson's diversity index over productive rearrangements. Entries here come from immuneACCESS through TCRdb and include only in-frame sequences with V and J called. Some clones fail to appear in such tables; in the studies checked, an unresolved V gene covers under half of the shortfall, and the cause of the remainder is unknown. V and J calls and clone size are as listed in that table; D and trimming were resolved from the DNA. A total of fewer than 200,000 clones appear in this sample, about 87% of them only once. The top ten clones comprise roughly 25% of the sample.

The sample taken for sequencing was peripheral blood. This TCR derives from a man aged 55 to 69 with acute or convalescent COVID-19.

DNA sequence: TGTGCCAGCACCTCACTAGCGGGAGCAGATACGCAGTATTTT. This encodes CASTSLAGADTQYF. This receptor chain uses TRBV27 and TRBJ2-3; TRBD2 fits 11 bases in the junction. V is trimmed back by 7 bases and J by 4 bases, and the junction contains 4 bases that no gene match accounts for. As encoded in the germline V gene (reference sequence), CDR1 is MNHEY while CDR2 is SMNVEV. The CDR3 has 14 amino acids, counting the end cysteine and phenylalanine. This entry keeps only the CDR3 DNA: 42 bases, framed from base 1.